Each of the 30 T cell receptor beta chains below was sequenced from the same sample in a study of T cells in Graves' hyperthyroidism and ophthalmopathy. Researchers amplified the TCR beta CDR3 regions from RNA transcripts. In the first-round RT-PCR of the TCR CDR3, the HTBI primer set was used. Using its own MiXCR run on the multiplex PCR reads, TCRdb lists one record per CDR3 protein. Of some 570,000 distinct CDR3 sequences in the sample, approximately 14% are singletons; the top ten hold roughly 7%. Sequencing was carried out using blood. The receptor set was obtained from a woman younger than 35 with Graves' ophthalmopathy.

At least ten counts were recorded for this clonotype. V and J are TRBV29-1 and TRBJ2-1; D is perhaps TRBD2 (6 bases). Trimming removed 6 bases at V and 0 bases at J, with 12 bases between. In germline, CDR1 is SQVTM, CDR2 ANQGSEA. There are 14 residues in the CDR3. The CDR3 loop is CSVGSGSSYNEQFF. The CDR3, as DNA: TGCAGCGTGGGTAGCGGAAGCTCCTACAATGAGCAGTTCTTC.

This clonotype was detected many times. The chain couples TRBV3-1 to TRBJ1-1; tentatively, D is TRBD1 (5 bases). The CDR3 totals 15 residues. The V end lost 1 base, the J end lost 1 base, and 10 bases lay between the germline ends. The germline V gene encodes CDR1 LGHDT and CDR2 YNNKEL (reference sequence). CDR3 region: CASSQAGLGNTEAFF. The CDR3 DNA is TGTGCCAGCAGCCAAGCAGGGTTAGGGAACACTGAAGCTTTCTTT.

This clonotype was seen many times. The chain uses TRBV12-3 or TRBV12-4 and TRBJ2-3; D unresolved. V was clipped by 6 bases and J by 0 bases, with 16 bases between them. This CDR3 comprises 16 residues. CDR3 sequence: CASSPNGPKSTDTQYF. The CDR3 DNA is TGTGCCAGCAGCCCCAACGGGCCCAAGAGCACAGATACGCAGTATTTT.

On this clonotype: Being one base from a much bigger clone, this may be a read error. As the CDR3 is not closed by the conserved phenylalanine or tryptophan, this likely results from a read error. The CDR3 sequence: CASTSGTGVITQETQYL. The CDR3 coding sequence is TGTGCCAGCACATCCGGGACAGGAGTTATAACCCAAGAGACCCAGTACCTC. This chain connects TRBV6-2 or TRBV6-3 to TRBJ2-5, with 8 bases aligning to TRBD1. The V and J ends lost 7 bases and 1 base, in that order; junction bases with no gene match: 14. The germline gives CDR1 MNHEY, CDR2 SVGEGT. CDR3 length: 17 amino acids.

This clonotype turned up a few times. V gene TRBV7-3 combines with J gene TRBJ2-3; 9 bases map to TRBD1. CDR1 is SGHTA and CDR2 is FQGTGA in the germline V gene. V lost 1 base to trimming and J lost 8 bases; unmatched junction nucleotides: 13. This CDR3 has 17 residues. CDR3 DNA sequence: TGTGCCAGCAGCTTAATGTTGGACAGGGGTAGGGCAGGTACGCAGTATTTT. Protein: CASSLMLDRGRAGTQYF.

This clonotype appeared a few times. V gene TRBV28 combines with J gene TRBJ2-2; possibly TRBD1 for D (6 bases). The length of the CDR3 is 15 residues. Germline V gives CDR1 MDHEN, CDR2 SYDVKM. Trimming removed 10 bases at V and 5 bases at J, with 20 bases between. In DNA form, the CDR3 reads TGTGCCACCCGATCTCTCAGGGGAAATACCGGGGAGCTGTTTTTT. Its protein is CATRSLRGNTGELFF.

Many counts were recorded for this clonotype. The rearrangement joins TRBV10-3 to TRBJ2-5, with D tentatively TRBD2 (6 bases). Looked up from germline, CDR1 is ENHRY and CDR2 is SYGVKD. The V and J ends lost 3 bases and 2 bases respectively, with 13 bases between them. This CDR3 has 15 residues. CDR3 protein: CAISDPGLFQETQYF. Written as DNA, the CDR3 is TGTGCCATCAGTGACCCGGGACTTTTTCAAGAGACCCAGTACTTC.

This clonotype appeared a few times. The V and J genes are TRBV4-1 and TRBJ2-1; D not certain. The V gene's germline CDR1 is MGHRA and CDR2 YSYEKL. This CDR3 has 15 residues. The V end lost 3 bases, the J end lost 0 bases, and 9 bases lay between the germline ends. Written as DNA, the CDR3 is TGCGCCAGCAGCCACACTGCAAGCTCCTACAATGAGCAGTTCTTC. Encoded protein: CASSHTASSYNEQFF.

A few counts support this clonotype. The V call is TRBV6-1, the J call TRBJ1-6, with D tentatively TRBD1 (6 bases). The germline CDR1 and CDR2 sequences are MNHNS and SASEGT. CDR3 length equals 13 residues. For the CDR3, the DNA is TGTACAGCGGGGGCGGCCGATAATTCACCCCTCCACTTT. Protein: CTAGAADNSPLHF.

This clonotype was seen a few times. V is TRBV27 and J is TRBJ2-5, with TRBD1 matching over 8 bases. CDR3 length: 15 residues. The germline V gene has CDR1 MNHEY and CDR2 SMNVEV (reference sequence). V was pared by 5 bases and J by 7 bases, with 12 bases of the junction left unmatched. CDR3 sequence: CASSPGQGRRGTQYF. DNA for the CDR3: TGTGCCAGCAGTCCAGGACAGGGAAGGAGGGGGACCCAGTACTTC.

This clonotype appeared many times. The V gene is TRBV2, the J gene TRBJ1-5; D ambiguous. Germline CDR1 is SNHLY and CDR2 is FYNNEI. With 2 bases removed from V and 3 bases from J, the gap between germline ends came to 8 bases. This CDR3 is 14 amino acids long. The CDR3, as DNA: TGTGCCAGCAGTGAAACGGACCCCAATCAGCCCCAGCATTTT. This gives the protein CASSETDPNQPQHF.

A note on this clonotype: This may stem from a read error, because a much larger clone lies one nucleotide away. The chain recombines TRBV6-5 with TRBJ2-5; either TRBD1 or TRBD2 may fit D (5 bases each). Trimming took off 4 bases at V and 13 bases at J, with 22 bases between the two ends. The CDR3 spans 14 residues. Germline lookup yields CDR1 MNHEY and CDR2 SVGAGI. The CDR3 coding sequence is TGTGCCAGCAGTTGCTCGACGGGGCGGACCAGGAGGTACTTC. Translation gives CASSCSTGRTRRYF.

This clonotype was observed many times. In DNA form, the CDR3 reads TGCAGTGCTACTCCGGGTAGCGGAAGCACAGATACGCAGTATTTT. Translation gives CSATPGSGSTDTQYF. V and J are TRBV20-1 and TRBJ2-3, with TRBD2 as a possible D gene (6 bases). The length of the CDR3 is 15 residues. The V end was cut by 4 bases, the J end by 0 bases, with 14 bases between. Germline CDR1 reads DFQATT; CDR2 reads SNEGSKA (reference sequence).

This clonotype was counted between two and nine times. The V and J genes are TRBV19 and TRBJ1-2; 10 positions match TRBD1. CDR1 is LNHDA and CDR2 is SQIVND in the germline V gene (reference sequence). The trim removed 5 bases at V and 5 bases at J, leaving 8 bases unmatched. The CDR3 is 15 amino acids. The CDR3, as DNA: TGTGCCAGTAGTTCTGGACAGGGGGGAAGATATGGCTACACCTTC. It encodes CASSSGQGGRYGYTF.

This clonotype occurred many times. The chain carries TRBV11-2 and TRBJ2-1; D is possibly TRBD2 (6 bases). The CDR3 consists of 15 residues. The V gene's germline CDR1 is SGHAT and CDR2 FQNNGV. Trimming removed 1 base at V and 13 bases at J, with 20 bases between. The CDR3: CASSLGSGLEAGQFF. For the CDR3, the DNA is TGTGCCAGCAGCTTAGGTTCGGGTCTGGAGGCGGGACAGTTCTTC.

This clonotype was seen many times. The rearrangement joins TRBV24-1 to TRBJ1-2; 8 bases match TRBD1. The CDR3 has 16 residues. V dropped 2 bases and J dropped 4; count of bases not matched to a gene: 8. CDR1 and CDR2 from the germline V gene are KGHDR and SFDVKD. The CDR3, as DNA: TGTGCCACCAGTGATTCGATGACAGGGGAATTCTATGGCTACACCTTC. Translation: CATSDSMTGEFYGYTF.

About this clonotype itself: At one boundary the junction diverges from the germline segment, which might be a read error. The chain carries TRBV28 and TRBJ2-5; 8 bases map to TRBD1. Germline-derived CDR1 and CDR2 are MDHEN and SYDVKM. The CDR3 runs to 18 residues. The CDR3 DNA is TGTGTCAGCAGTTCAGGGACAGGTCGAGGGGTTAGACAAGAGACCCAGTACTTC. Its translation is CVSSSGTGRGVRQETQYF.

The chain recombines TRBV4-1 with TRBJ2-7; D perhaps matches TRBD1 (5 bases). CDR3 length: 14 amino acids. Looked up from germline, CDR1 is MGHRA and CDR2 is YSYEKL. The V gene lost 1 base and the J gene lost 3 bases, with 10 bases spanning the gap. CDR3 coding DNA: TGCGCCAGCAGCCAAGTGGACAAGTTCTACGAGCAGTACTTC. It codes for CASSQVDKFYEQYF.

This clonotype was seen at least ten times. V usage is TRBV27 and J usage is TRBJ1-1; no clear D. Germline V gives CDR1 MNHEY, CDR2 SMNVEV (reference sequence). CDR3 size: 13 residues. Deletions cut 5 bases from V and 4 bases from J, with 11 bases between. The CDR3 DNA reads TGTGCCAGCAGTGTGAGGGTTCGCACTGAAGCTTTCTTT. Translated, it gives CASSVRVRTEAFF.

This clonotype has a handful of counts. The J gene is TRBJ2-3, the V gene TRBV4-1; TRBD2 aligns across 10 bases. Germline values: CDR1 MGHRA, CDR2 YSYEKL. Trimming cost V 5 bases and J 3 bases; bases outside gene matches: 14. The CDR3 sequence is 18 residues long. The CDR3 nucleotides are TGCGCCAGCAGCGTAGGGCTAGCGGGAGTGTTGGGGACAGATACGCAGTATTTT. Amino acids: CASSVGLAGVLGTDTQYF.

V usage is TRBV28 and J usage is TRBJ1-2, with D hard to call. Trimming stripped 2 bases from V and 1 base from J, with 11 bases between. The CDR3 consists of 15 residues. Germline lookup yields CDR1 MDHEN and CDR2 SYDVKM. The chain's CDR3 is CASSLRALDNYGYTF. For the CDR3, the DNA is TGTGCCAGCAGTTTACGGGCTTTGGATAACTATGGCTACACCTTC.

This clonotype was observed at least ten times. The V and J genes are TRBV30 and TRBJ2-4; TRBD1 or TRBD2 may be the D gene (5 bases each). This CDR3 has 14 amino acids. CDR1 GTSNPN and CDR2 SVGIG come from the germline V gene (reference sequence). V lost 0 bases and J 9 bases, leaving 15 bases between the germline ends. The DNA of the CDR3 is TGTGCCTGGAGTGTAGCCCTCCGAGGGACCATTCAGTACTTC. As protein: CAWSVALRGTIQYF. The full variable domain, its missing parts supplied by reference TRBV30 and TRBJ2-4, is SQTIHQWPATLVQPVGSPLSLECTVEGTSNPNLYWYRQAAGRGLQLLFYSVGIGQISSEVPQNLSASRPQDRQFILSSKKLLLSDSGFYLCAWSVALRGTIQYFGAGTRLSVL.

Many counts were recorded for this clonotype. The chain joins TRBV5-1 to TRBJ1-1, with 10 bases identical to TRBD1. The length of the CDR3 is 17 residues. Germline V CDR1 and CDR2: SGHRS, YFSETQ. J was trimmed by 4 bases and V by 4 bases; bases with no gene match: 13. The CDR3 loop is CASSVGRLRTGGTEAFF. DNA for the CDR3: TGCGCCAGCAGCGTGGGACGCTTACGGACAGGGGGCACTGAAGCTTTCTTT.

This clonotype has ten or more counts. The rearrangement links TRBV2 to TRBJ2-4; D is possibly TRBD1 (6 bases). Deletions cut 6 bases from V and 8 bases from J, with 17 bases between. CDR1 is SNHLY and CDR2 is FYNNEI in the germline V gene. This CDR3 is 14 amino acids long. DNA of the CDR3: TGTGCCAGCAGAAAACAGGGTGCCCGAGACATTCAGTACTTC. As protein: CASRKQGARDIQYF. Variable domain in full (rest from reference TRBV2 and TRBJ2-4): EPEVTQTPSHQVTQMGQEVILRCVPISNHLYFYWYRQILGQKVEFLVSFYNNEISEKSEIFDDQFSVERPDGSNFTLKIRSTKLEDSAMYFCASRKQGARDIQYFGAGTRLSVL.

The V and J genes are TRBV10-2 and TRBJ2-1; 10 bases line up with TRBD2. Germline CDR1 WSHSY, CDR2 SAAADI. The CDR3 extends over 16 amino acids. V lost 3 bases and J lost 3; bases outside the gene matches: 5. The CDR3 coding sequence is TGCGCCAGCAGTGACCTTCTAGCGGGAGTCTACAATGAGCAGTTCTTC. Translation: CASSDLLAGVYNEQFF.

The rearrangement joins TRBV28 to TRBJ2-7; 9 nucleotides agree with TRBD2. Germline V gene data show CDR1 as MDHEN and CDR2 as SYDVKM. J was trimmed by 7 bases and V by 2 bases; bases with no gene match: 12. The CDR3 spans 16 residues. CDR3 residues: CASSLMAGGPVDEQYF. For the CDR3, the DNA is TGTGCCAGCAGTTTAATGGCGGGAGGGCCCGTGGATGAGCAGTACTTC. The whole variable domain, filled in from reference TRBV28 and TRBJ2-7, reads DVKVTQSSRYLVKRTGEKVFLECVQDMDHENMFWYRQDPGLGLRLIYFSYDVKMKEKGDIPEGYSVSREKKERFSLILESASTNQTSMYLCASSLMAGGPVDEQYFGPGTRLTVT.

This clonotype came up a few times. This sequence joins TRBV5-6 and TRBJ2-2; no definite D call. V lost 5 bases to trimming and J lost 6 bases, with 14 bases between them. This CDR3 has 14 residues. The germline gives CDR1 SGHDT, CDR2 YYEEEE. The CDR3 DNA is TGTGCCAGCAGTTTTGGCGTGGGGTCCGGGGAGCTGTTTTTT. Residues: CASSFGVGSGELFF. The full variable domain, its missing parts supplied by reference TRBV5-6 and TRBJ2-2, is DAGVTQSPTHLIKTRGQQVTLRCSPKSGHDTVSWYQQALGQGPQFIFQYYEEEERQRGNFPDRFSGHQFPNYSSELNVNALLLGDSALYLCASSFGVGSGELFFGEGSRLTVL.

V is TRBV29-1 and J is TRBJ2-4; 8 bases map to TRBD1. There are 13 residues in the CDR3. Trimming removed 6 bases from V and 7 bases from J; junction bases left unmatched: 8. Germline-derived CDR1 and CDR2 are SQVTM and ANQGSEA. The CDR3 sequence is CSVSPDRANIQYF. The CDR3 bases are TGCAGCGTCTCACCGGACAGGGCGAACATTCAGTACTTC.

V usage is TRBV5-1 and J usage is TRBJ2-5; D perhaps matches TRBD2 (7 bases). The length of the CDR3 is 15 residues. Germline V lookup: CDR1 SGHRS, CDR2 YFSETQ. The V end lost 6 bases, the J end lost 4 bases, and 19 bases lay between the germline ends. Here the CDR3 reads CASTLGGGGGETQYF. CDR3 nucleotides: TGCGCCAGCACCCTAGGGGGGGGCGGAGGAGAGACCCAGTACTTC.

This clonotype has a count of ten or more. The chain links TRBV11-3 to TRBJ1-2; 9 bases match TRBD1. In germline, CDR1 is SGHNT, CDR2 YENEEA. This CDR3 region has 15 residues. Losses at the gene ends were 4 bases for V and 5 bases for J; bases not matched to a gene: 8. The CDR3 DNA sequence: TGTGCCAGCAGCTCGATGGGACAGGGAGCATATGGCTACACCTTC. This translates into CASSSMGQGAYGYTF.